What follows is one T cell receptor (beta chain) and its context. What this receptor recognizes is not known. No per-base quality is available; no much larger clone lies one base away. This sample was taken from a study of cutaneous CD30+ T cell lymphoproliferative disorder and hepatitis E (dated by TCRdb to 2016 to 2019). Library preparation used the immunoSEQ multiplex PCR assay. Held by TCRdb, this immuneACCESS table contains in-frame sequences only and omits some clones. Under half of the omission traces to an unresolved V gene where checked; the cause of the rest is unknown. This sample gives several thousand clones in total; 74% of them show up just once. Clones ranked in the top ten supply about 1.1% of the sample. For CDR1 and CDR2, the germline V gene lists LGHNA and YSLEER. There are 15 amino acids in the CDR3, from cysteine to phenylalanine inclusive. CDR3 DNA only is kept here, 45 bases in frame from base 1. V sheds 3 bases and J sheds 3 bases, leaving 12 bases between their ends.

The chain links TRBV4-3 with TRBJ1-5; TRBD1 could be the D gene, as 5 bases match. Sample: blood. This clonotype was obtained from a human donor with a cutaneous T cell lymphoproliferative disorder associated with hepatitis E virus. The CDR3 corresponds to CASSQDRRANQPQHF. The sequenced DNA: TGCGCCAGCAGCCAGGATCGCAGGGCCAATCAGCCCCAGCATTTT.